This TCR beta chain was identified during a study of blood T cell repertoires in COVID-19. About the research overall: Both acute and convalescent COVID-19 samples were obtained from the United States, Italy and Spain. The analysed material was cDNA or gDNA that came from T cells, B-cell-depleted T cells, or PBMCs.

V lost 2 bases to trimming and J lost 5 bases, with 3 bases between them. Germline CDR1 and CDR2: DFQATT and SNEGSKA (reference sequence). This CDR3 comprises 10 residues. As handled by the study authors: The authors estimated nucleated cell counts from reference gene primer amplification. Some clones are missing from TCRdb's copy, which holds only in-frame ones; the method was immunoSEQ multiplex PCR. V and J calls and clone size are as listed in that table; D and trimming were resolved from the DNA. This table has about 70,000 clones, about 88% appearing once. The clonotype comes from a man between 70 and 80 years old with active COVID-19. Sequenced material: peripheral blood. The chain links TRBV20-1 to TRBJ1-1; D remains ambiguous. CDR3 DNA: TGCAGTGCTAGACAGACTGAAGCTTTCTTT. Protein: CSARQTEAFF.